A selection of T cell receptor beta chains follows, all from one sample in a study of CD8+ T cells in alopecia areata. TCRdb's copy holds only in-frame clones and misses some; the assay was immunoSEQ multiplex PCR. The sample has around 100,000 clones, around 50% seen once. The sequencing sample was made of CD4+ T cells sorted from blood. The receptors were gathered from a human donor in good health. The CDR3 runs from the conserved cysteine through the conserved F or W. The D gene is left open where the match is weak. Size values are once, few and many counts, or a class for expanded clones, and some rows have none.

D gene	V gene	clone size	J gene	CDR3 protein	CDR3 DNA
TRBD1	TRBV5-1	once	TRBJ1-5	CASSQRQGGQPQHF	TGCGCCAGCAGCCAACGACAGGGAGGTCAGCCCCAGCATTTT
.	TRBV29-1	few	TRBJ1-2	CSVEDAPYGYTF	TGCAGCGTTGAAGATGCGCCCTATGGCTACACCTTC
.	TRBV4-1	.	TRBJ1-2	CASSQDRILRDYTF	TGCGCCAGCAGCCAAGATCGAATACTTAGGGACTACACCTTC
.	TRBV2	.	TRBJ1-1	CASNGRPLEAFF	TGTGCCAGCAATGGGAGACCTCTGGAAGCTTTCTTT
.	TRBV5-6	.	TRBJ1-1	CASSPVGGTEAFF	TGTGCCAGCAGCCCCGTGGGGGGGACTGAAGCTTTCTTT
.	TRBV25-1	.	TRBJ2-5	CASSPSAGRRETQYF	TGTGCCAGCAGTCCCAGTGCAGGGAGGCGAGAGACCCAGTACTTC
TRBD1	TRBV6-5	.	TRBJ1-5	CASSSDRGSNQPQHF	TGTGCCAGCAGTTCTGACAGGGGGAGCAATCAGCCCCAGCATTTT
.	TRBV6-5	.	TRBJ2-7	CASKKSAVYEQYF	TGTGCCAGCAAAAAGTCGGCGGTCTACGAGCAGTACTTC
TRBD2	TRBV7-2	.	TRBJ2-3	CASRASGYDTDTQYF	TGTGCCAGCAGGGCTAGCGGGTATGACACAGATACGCAGTATTTT
.	TRBV29-1	.	TRBJ2-7	CSVEFGHNREYF	TGCAGCGTTGAGTTTGGGCACAACCGGGAGTACTTC
.	TRBV18	few	TRBJ2-2	CASSPTRDGELFF	TGTGCCAGCTCACCAACGCGTGACGGGGAGCTGTTTTTT
.	TRBV7-2	.	TRBJ2-5	CASSLSAGTETQYF	TGTGCCAGCAGCTTGTCAGCAGGGACGGAGACCCAGTACTTC
.	TRBV14	.	TRBJ2-1	CASSQDSSYNEQFF	TGTGCCAGCAGCCAAGACAGCTCCTACAATGAGCAGTTCTTC
.	TRBV15	.	TRBJ1-2	CATSRDGRGGYTF	TGTGCCACCAGCAGAGATGGGAGGGGTGGCTACACCTTC
TRBD2	TRBV4-2	.	TRBJ2-2	CASSPIAGGTGELFF	TGTGCCAGCAGCCCTATAGCGGGGGGGACCGGGGAGCTGTTTTTT
TRBD2	TRBV5-1	.	TRBJ2-5	CASQRGPSLGTQYF	TGCGCCAGCCAGCGGGGGCCGTCCCTCGGGACCCAGTACTTC
.	TRBV29-1	once	TRBJ2-2	CSVRMGADGELFF	TGCAGCGTACGCATGGGGGCCGACGGGGAGCTGTTTTTT
TRBD2	TRBV2	.	TRBJ2-5	CASRTSGPRETQYF	TGTGCCAGTAGGACTAGTGGGCCCCGAGAGACCCAGTACTTC
TRBD2	TRBV5-8	.	TRBJ2-5	CASSLATSGGLQETQYF	TGTGCCAGCAGCTTGGCGACTAGCGGGGGCCTCCAAGAGACCCAGTACTTC
.	TRBV27	.	TRBJ2-5	CASREAGSETQYF	TGTGCCAGCCGTGAGGCGGGGTCGGAGACCCAGTACTTC
TRBD1	TRBV6-5	few	TRBJ2-7	CASRTDRGVSYEQYF	TGTGCCAGCAGAACGGACAGGGGCGTCTCCTACGAGCAGTACTTC
.	TRBV7-9	.	TRBJ1-6	CASSLESSYNSPLHF	TGTGCCAGCAGCTTGGAAAGCTCCTATAATTCACCCCTCCACTTT
.	TRBV5-6	.	TRBJ1-2	CASSQGTYGYTF	TGTGCCAGCAGCCAGGGGACCTATGGCTACACCTTC
TRBD2	TRBV30	.	TRBJ2-1	CAWRGAGSYNEQFF	TGTGCCTGGAGGGGAGCGGGGTCCTACAATGAGCAGTTCTTC
.	TRBV15	.	TRBJ1-5	CATSREGQSQPQHF	TGTGCCACCAGCAGAGAGGGGCAATCTCAGCCCCAGCATTTT
TRBD2	TRBV7-9	.	TRBJ2-5	CASSLEVAGDQKTQYF	TGTGCCAGCAGCTTAGAGGTAGCGGGGGACCAAAAGACCCAGTACTTC
.	TRBV5-1	few	TRBJ2-2	CASRASYLNTGELFF	TGCGCCAGCAGGGCCTCGTACTTGAACACCGGGGAGCTGTTTTTT
TRBD1	TRBV29-1	few	TRBJ2-7	CSVGQGAGEQYF	TGCAGCGTGGGGCAGGGGGCTGGCGAGCAGTACTTC